One sample yielded the 30 T cell receptor beta chains listed below, sequenced in a study of patients and donors after allogeneic stem cell transplantation. From the RT-PCR reads, TCRdb called clonotypes with MiXCR, one entry per CDR3 protein. Among roughly 250,000 distinct CDR3 sequences, roughly 15% were seen once, and the ten largest hold under 14%. What was sequenced was blood, either unsorted or a sorted T cell fraction (not recorded which). The receptors were sampled from a human donor who was either an allogeneic HSCT recipient or a stem cell or donor lymphocyte infusion donor (not recorded which). It is not recorded whose cells these are; they may come from a transplant donor.

This clonotype was counted only a few times. V and J are TRBV11-2 and TRBJ2-1; 7 bases align to TRBD1. With 5 bases clipped from V and 5 bases from J, the junction kept 9 bases outside the gene matches. Germline V gene lookup returns CDR1 SGHAT and CDR2 FQNNGV. The CDR3 runs to 15 residues. CDR3 nucleotide sequence: TGTGCCAGCAGCCCTCCCTACAGGGGAAACAATGAGCAGTTCTTC. Residues: CASSPPYRGNNEQFF.

This clonotype was observed a single time. The chain couples TRBV6-1 to TRBJ2-5; TRBD2 might be the D (6 bases). The V and J ends lost 6 bases and 6 bases respectively, with 17 bases between them. From germline, CDR1 is MNHNS and CDR2 SASEGT. CDR3 length equals 14 residues. The CDR3 protein is CASSGTSRTQTQYF. For the CDR3, the DNA is TGTGCCAGCAGCGGGACTTCGAGAACGCAGACCCAGTACTTC.

This clonotype has just a few counts. The chain has TRBV6-1 and TRBJ2-1; 9 positions match TRBD2. The CDR3 length is 18 residues. After removal of 5 bases from V and 5 bases from J, the junction contained 16 bases not matched to a gene. Germline values: CDR1 MNHNS, CDR2 SASEGT. In nucleotides, the CDR3 is TGTGCCAGCAGTACCCCAGGACTAGCGAGAACCTACCACAATGAGCAGTTCTTC. Protein sequence: CASSTPGLARTYHNEQFF.

The J gene is TRBJ1-1, the V gene TRBV6-1, with D possibly TRBD1 on 6 matching bases. The CDR3 length is 13 residues. The V and J ends lost 7 bases and 6 bases respectively, with 15 bases between them. CDR1 is MNHNS and CDR2 is SASEGT in the germline V gene. The CDR3 spells CASTPQGSAEAFF. CDR3 coding DNA: TGTGCCAGCACTCCACAGGGTAGCGCTGAAGCTTTCTTT.

This clonotype occurred many times. The DNA for the CDR3 is TGCGCCAGCAGCTTGTCGTCAACTACTTACAATGAGCAGTTCTTC. Encoded protein: CASSLSSTTYNEQFF. The J gene is TRBJ2-1, the V gene TRBV5-1; no definite D call. The CDR3 sequence is 15 residues long. Germline CDR1 reads SGHRS; CDR2 reads YFSETQ. The V end lost 1 base, the J end lost 4 bases, and 12 bases lay between the germline ends.

This sequence joins TRBV27 and TRBJ1-3; D gene uncertain. The V end lost 6 bases, the J end lost 5 bases, and 11 bases lay between the germline ends. The CDR3 runs to 13 residues. Germline values: CDR1 MNHEY, CDR2 SMNVEV (reference sequence). CDR3 sequence reads: CASSTGLRNTIYF. CDR3 nucleotide sequence: TGTGCCAGCAGCACTGGGCTGCGAAACACCATATATTTT.

This clonotype was detected only a few times. The chain joins TRBV20-1 to TRBJ2-1, with 12 bases identical to TRBD2. V lost 3 bases to trimming and J lost 9 bases; unmatched junction nucleotides: 12. Germline CDR1 is DFQATT and CDR2 is SNEGSKA (reference sequence). There are 16 residues in the CDR3. The CDR3 protein is CSASRTSGGLGGEQFF. The CDR3 coding sequence is TGCAGTGCTAGCCGCACTAGCGGGGGGCTGGGTGGTGAGCAGTTCTTC.

The CDR3 sequence: CASRPGLQETQYF. The CDR3 bases are TGTGCCAGCAGACCGGGACTCCAAGAGACCCAGTACTTC. The chain couples TRBV5-4 to TRBJ2-5; tentative D call: TRBD2 (6 bases). This CDR3 has 13 residues. V shed 5 bases and J shed 1 base, with 9 bases lying between them. The germline V gene encodes CDR1 SGHNT and CDR2 YYREEE (reference sequence).

As to this clonotype: A much larger clonotype is one base distant, so this may be a read error. This chain uses TRBV18 with TRBJ2-6; 11 positions agree with TRBD1. The CDR3 runs 16 residues. Germline V gene sequence: CDR1 KGHSH, CDR2 LQKENI. The CDR3 bases are TGTGCCAGCTCACGGACAGGGGGCTCTGGGCCCAACGTCCTGACTTTC. It encodes CASSRTGGSGPNVLTF. Full variable domain (remainder filled in from reference TRBV18 and TRBJ2-6): NAGVMQNPRHLVRRRGQEARLRCSPMKGHSHVYWYRQLPEEGLKFMVYLQKENIIDESGMPKERFSAEFPKEGPSILRIQQVVRGDSAAYFCASSRTGGSGPNVLTFGAGSRLTVL.

The rearrangement links TRBV20-1 to TRBJ2-5, with 9 bases aligning to TRBD2. CDR3 size: 15 residues. The germline CDR1 and CDR2 sequences are DFQATT and SNEGSKA (reference sequence). Trimming cost V 1 base and J 5 bases; bases outside gene matches: 8. CDR3 coding DNA: TGCAGTGCTAGAGGACCAGCGGGGGGTAGGGAGACCCAGTACTTC. Its translation is CSARGPAGGRETQYF.

The V and J genes are TRBV5-1 and TRBJ2-1; 7 bases map to TRBD2. The germline gives CDR1 SGHRS, CDR2 YFSETQ. V lost 4 bases, J lost 0 bases, and 4 bases stayed unmatched. The CDR3 has 15 amino acids. CDR3 sequence: CASSKTGGSYNEQFF. CDR3 DNA: TGCGCCAGCAGCAAAACGGGAGGCTCCTACAATGAGCAGTTCTTC.

J is TRBJ2-3 and V is TRBV12-3 or TRBV12-4, with TRBD2 matching 8 bases. This CDR3 is built from 15 residues. Trimming took 6 bases from V and 3 from J; bases not matched to a gene: 8. CDR3 sequence (DNA): TGTGCCAGCAGGCCGAGCGGGGGTAAGACAGATACGCAGTATTTT. Translating gives CASRPSGGKTDTQYF.

The chain recombines TRBV7-9 with TRBJ1-6, with D unclear. The CDR3 is made up of 13 amino acids. Trimming removed 1 base at V and 7 bases at J, with 5 bases between. Germline V gene data show CDR1 as SEHNR and CDR2 as FQNEAQ (reference sequence). CDR3 protein: CASSLEGNSPLHF. In DNA form, the CDR3 reads TGTGCCAGCAGCTTAGAGGGCAATTCACCCCTCCACTTT.

The chain employs TRBV4-3 and TRBJ1-2; 10 nucleotides align to TRBD1. This CDR3 comprises 14 residues. Germline CDR1 and CDR2: LGHNA and YSLEER. The J segment lost 7 bases and the V segment lost 3 bases, leaving 5 bases of the junction unmatched. The CDR3 region has the DNA TGCGCCAGCAGCCAGGTGGGACAGGGGCCTGGCTACACCTTC. Amino acid sequence: CASSQVGQGPGYTF.

In this sample, this clonotype turned up a few times. V gene TRBV4-1 combines with J gene TRBJ1-1, with D hard to call. Between the trimmed V and J ends, which lost 0 bases and 4 bases, there was a span of 9 bases. The CDR3 sequence is 14 residues long. Looked up from germline, CDR1 is MGHRA and CDR2 is YSYEKL. The CDR3 DNA reads as TGCGCCAGCAGCCAAGAGGGGAGGAGCACTGAAGCTTTCTTT. Amino acid sequence: CASSQEGRSTEAFF.

The chain joins TRBV29-1 to TRBJ2-7, with TRBD1 matching 8 bases. Unmatched junction bases numbered 4, after V lost 7 bases and J lost 2 bases. This CDR3 comprises 12 residues. Germline loops: CDR1 SQVTM, CDR2 ANQGSEA. The CDR3 loop is CSAWTGTYEQYF. In DNA form, the CDR3 reads TGCAGCGCCTGGACAGGGACCTACGAGCAGTACTTC.

V and J are TRBV7-8 and TRBJ1-1, with D perhaps TRBD1 (5 bases). V was clipped by 5 bases and J by 9 bases, with 19 bases between them. This CDR3 has 14 amino acids. The V gene's germline CDR1 is SGHVS and CDR2 FQNEAQ. Here the CDR3 DNA reads TGTGCCAGCAGCCCAGGACGTGTGGCAGGGAAAGCTTTCTTT. This sequence encodes CASSPGRVAGKAFF.

This clonotype has more than one count but fewer than ten. The chain employs TRBV5-5 and TRBJ2-1; 8 positions match TRBD2. CDR1 is SGHKS and CDR2 is YYEKEE in the germline V gene (reference sequence). The CDR3 sequence is 16 residues long. Germline trimming cut 3 bases from V and 3 bases from J; bases unmatched to any gene: 8. This chain's CDR3 is CASSSTAGAFYNEQFF. CDR3 DNA sequence: TGTGCCAGCAGCTCTACAGCGGGAGCCTTCTACAATGAGCAGTTCTTC.

This sequence joins TRBV28 and TRBJ2-1, with 8 nucleotides matching TRBD1. The CDR3 consists of 16 residues. CDR1 and CDR2 (germline): MDHEN, SYDVKM. V was clipped by 6 bases and J by 7 bases; unmatched bases: 14. The CDR3 loop reads CASSATGQGAGNEQFF. CDR3 sequence (DNA): TGTGCCAGCAGCGCGACGGGGCAGGGGGCAGGGAATGAGCAGTTCTTC.

This clonotype occurred a few times. The chain recombines TRBV20-1 with TRBJ2-2, with D unclear. Trimming removed 0 bases at V and 0 bases at J, with 2 bases between. Germline V gene sequence: CDR1 DFQATT, CDR2 SNEGSKA (reference sequence). This CDR3 contains 13 residues. The CDR3 region is CSARETNTGELFF. DNA of the CDR3: TGCAGTGCTAGAGAAACGAACACCGGGGAGCTGTTTTTT.

With regard to this clonotype: Relative to the germline gene, one junction end is altered; a read error may explain this. This sequence joins TRBV7-8 and TRBJ1-1; D remains unclear. Germline values: CDR1 SGHVS, CDR2 FQNEAQ. The CDR3 is 14 residues long. CDR3 loop: CASSLASRNAEAFF. CDR3 DNA sequence: TGTGCCAGCAGCTTAGCGAGTAGGAACGCTGAAGCTTTCTTT.

V is TRBV6-2 or TRBV6-3 and J is TRBJ1-2, with D perhaps TRBD1 (6 bases). This CDR3 spans 15 amino acids. Between the trimmed V and J ends, which lost 2 bases and 5 bases, there was a span of 15 bases. Germline V CDR1 and CDR2: MNHEY, SVGEGT. CDR3 region: CASSYLVRGEYGYTF. The CDR3 DNA sequence: TGTGCCAGCAGTTACCTGGTCAGGGGAGAATATGGCTACACCTTC.

This clonotype showed up just a few times. The chain joins TRBV4-2 to TRBJ2-1; 11 bases are a match to TRBD2. Looked up from germline, CDR1 is LGHNA and CDR2 is YNFKEQ. J was trimmed by 4 bases and V by 4 bases; bases with no gene match: 6. The CDR3 length is 16 residues. CDR3 coding DNA: TGTGCCAGCAGCCCCACTGGACTAGCGGGTTACAATGAGCAGTTCTTC. Its protein is CASSPTGLAGYNEQFF.

This clonotype was detected a few times. The CDR3 protein is CASSFQGAWNSPLHF. CDR3 coding DNA: TGTGCCAGCAGTTTTCAGGGGGCTTGGAATTCACCCCTCCACTTT. The V call is TRBV27, the J call TRBJ1-6; 8 bases map to TRBD1. Germline-derived CDR1 and CDR2 are MNHEY and SMNVEV (reference sequence). The V and J ends lost 3 bases and 7 bases, in that order; junction bases with no gene match: 5. CDR3 length: 15 residues.

DNA for the CDR3: TGTGCCAGCAGTAAGGAAATCCAAGGCGGGTATAGCAATCAGCCCCAGCATTTT. This gives the protein CASSKEIQGGYSNQPQHF. This sequence joins TRBV2 and TRBJ1-5; no definite D call. V lost 5 bases and J 0 bases, leaving 20 bases between the germline ends. Germline V CDR1 and CDR2: SNHLY, FYNNEI. The length of the CDR3 is 18 residues.

The chain links TRBV6-2 or TRBV6-3 to TRBJ1-1, with D uncertain. The CDR3 runs to 13 residues. The germline V gene encodes CDR1 MNHEY and CDR2 SVGEGT. Trimming stripped 2 bases from V and 5 bases from J, with 9 bases between. The CDR3 region is CASSYPGRTEAFF. CDR3 DNA: TGTGCCAGCAGTTACCCGGGAAGGACTGAAGCTTTCTTT.

The sample holds a few counts of this clonotype. The gene calls are TRBV3-1 and TRBJ1-2; possibly TRBD1 for D (5 bases). V was shortened by 2 bases and J by 7 bases, with 14 bases between the two germline ends. From germline, CDR1 is LGHDT and CDR2 YNNKEL (reference sequence). This CDR3 has 14 amino acids. DNA of the CDR3: TGTGCCAGCAGCCAAACCGACTATGGGGCTGGCTACACCTTC. Encoded protein: CASSQTDYGAGYTF.

The chain combines TRBV19 with TRBJ1-2; D not resolved. Trimming removed 3 bases from V and 5 bases from J, with 7 bases in between. CDR1 LNHDA and CDR2 SQIVND come from the germline V gene (reference sequence). The CDR3 covers 12 residues. CDR3 sequence: CASSIVGYGYTF. The CDR3 coding sequence is TGTGCCAGTAGTATCGTGGGGTATGGCTACACCTTC.

This clonotype has more than one count but fewer than ten. The rearrangement uses TRBV12-3 or TRBV12-4 and TRBJ2-5; D gene ambiguous. V was shortened by 7 bases and J by 5 bases, with 11 bases between the two germline ends. The CDR3 length is 12 residues. The CDR3 loop reads CASTIERETQYF. The CDR3 nucleotides read TGTGCCAGCACCATAGAGAGGGAGACCCAGTACTTC.

This rearrangement joins TRBV10-3 to TRBJ2-5; D possibly corresponds to TRBD2 (6 bases). The V gene's germline CDR1 is ENHRY and CDR2 SYGVKD. The CDR3 length is 14 residues. Trimming took 4 bases from V and 2 from J, leaving 11 bases between them. In DNA form, the CDR3 reads TGTGCCATCAGTGGGAGCGGGCAACAAGAGACCCAGTACTTC. It yields the protein CAISGSGQQETQYF.